The T cell receptor (beta chain) described here comes from a study of blood T cell repertoires in COVID-19. This clone was detected only a few times. Clones were sequenced by immunoSEQ multiplex PCR, and TCRdb holds only the in-frame ones, with some missing. Found here are approximately 250,000 clones, approximately 90% of them singletons; the top ten hold approximately 3%. Germline V gene lookup returns CDR1 LGHNT and CDR2 FRNRAP. The CDR3 has 16 residues. V shed 0 bases and J 4 bases; nucleotides not matched to a gene: 5. The sample consisted of PBMCs or T cells enriched from blood (not recorded which). This sequence originates from a man aged 40-55 years who had been exposed to COVID-19. V and J are TRBV12-5 and TRBJ1-4, with 7 bases that match TRBD1. The CDR3 DNA sequence: TGTGCTAGTGGTTTGGTACTGGGACAGCTTAATGAAAAACTGTTTTTT. This encodes CASGLVLGQLNEKLFF.